These T cell receptor beta chains were read from a single sample in a study of blood T cells in healthy people across ages. TCRdb recomputed calls from the 5' RACE reads with MiXCR, one row per CDR3 protein. The sample carries around 500,000 distinct CDR3 sequences, roughly a quarter recorded once. These same records also appear under a second study, on T cells of mothers and their children.

The material sequenced was blood. All receptors derive from a boy aged 2-9 years in good health. Each CDR3 is given with its conserved first and last residue. D genes are given only for firm matches. The size entry is marked missing in some rows and otherwise reads once, few, many or a size class.

v_call	d_call	clone_size	j_call	cdr3_aa	cdr3_nt
TRBV29-1	NA	NA	TRBJ2-5	CSVARRVQETQYF	TGCAGCGTTGCTCGTAGGGTCCAAGAGACCCAGTACTTC
TRBV3-1	NA	NA	TRBJ2-3	CASSQAPPAHTDTQYF	TGTGCCAGCAGCCAAGCCCCCCCTGCCCACACAGATACGCAGTATTTT
TRBV15	NA	NA	TRBJ2-5	CATSGGRRETQYF	TGTGCCACCAGCGGGGGGCGCAGGGAGACCCAGTACTTC
TRBV5-1	NA	many	TRBJ2-1	CASSLAGSPYNEQFF	TGCGCCAGCAGCCTGGCAGGGTCGCCCTACAATGAGCAGTTCTTC
TRBV2	NA	few	TRBJ2-7	CASKTGPISYEQYF	TGTGCCAGCAAGACAGGTCCCATCTCCTACGAGCAGTACTTC
TRBV9	TRBD2	NA	TRBJ2-3	CASSVGSLAGVGDTQYF	TGTGCCAGCAGCGTAGGTTCCCTAGCGGGAGTAGGAGATACGCAGTATTTT
TRBV20-1	NA	NA	TRBJ1-4	CSARRGTATNEKLFF	TGCAGTGCTAGAAGGGGTACAGCAACTAATGAAAAACTGTTTTTT
TRBV28	NA	NA	TRBJ2-7	CASSSSRDEQYF	TGTGCCAGCAGTTCGAGTCGTGACGAGCAGTACTTC
TRBV6-5	NA	NA	TRBJ2-5	CASSWGGVQETQYF	TGTGCCAGCAGCTGGGGGGGCGTCCAAGAGACCCAGTACTTC
TRBV27	NA	NA	TRBJ1-2	CASSARGGNYGYTF	TGTGCCAGCAGCGCTCGGGGGGGTAACTATGGCTACACCTTC
TRBV20-1	TRBD2	few	TRBJ2-5	CSANPTSGGRRETQYF	TGCAGTGCTAACCCGACTAGCGGGGGCCGGAGGGAGACCCAGTACTTC
TRBV7-9	NA	NA	TRBJ1-5	CASSFVRQIHQPQHF	TGTGCCAGCAGCTTTGTACGGCAGATCCATCAGCCCCAGCATTTT
TRBV2	NA	NA	TRBJ2-4	CASSEGGAANIQYF	TGTGCCAGCAGTGAAGGCGGGGCTGCAAACATTCAGTACTTC
TRBV7-9	TRBD1	NA	TRBJ1-2	CASSLTGTGDGYTF	TGTGCCAGCAGCCTGACAGGGACAGGGGATGGCTACACCTTC
TRBV6-4	TRBD1	many	TRBJ1-4	CASSEGQGSEKLFF	TGTGCCAGCAGTGAAGGACAGGGCAGTGAAAAACTGTTTTTT
TRBV28	TRBD2	NA	TRBJ2-3	CASSPQPGGPGSDTQYF	TGTGCCAGCAGTCCCCAACCGGGGGGGCCAGGTTCCGATACGCAGTATTTT
TRBV7-2	TRBD2	few	TRBJ2-1	CASSLVGGFDEQFF	TGTGCCAGCAGCTTAGTCGGGGGGTTCGATGAGCAGTTCTTC
TRBV7-9	TRBD1	few	TRBJ1-4	CASSGTGTGDGEKLFF	TGTGCCAGCAGCGGAACCGGGACAGGGGACGGTGAAAAACTGTTTTTT
TRBV15	NA	few	TRBJ1-2	CATATGYYGYTF	TGTGCCACCGCGACAGGATACTATGGCTACACCTTC
TRBV12-3/TRBV12-4	TRBD2	NA	TRBJ2-3	CASSVAGGPGNRQYF	TGTGCCAGCAGCGTAGCGGGAGGGCCTGGGAATAGGCAGTATTTT
TRBV19	TRBD1	few	TRBJ1-5	CASRGTSDRGLDNQPQHF	TGTGCCAGCAGGGGCACGTCGGACAGGGGGCTAGACAATCAGCCCCAGCATTTT
TRBV7-2	NA	few	TRBJ1-2	CASSLARDYGYTF	TGTGCCAGCAGCTTAGCCCGAGACTATGGCTACACCTTC
TRBV10-2	TRBD2	NA	TRBJ2-7	CASSDPGTSGYEQYF	TGCGCCAGCAGTGACCCGGGGACTAGCGGGTACGAGCAGTACTTC
TRBV20-1	NA	NA	TRBJ2-3	CSARGLVGPRPRLDEDTDTQYF	TGCAGTGCTAGAGGGCTCGTTGGCCCCCGGCCGAGACTTGACGAAGATACAGATACGCAGTATTTT
TRBV29-1	TRBD2	NA	TRBJ2-3	CSVNGSLAQPTDTQYF	TGCAGCGTTAACGGTTCACTAGCGCAACCCACAGATACGCAGTATTTT
TRBV6-6	TRBD2	NA	TRBJ2-5	CASGLDLGTQYF	TGTGCCAGCGGACTAGACCTAGGGACCCAGTACTTC
TRBV6-6	NA	few	TRBJ2-7	CASSYSDTHSYEQYF	TGTGCCAGCAGTTACTCGGACACGCATTCCTACGAGCAGTACTTC
TRBV6-2/TRBV6-3	NA	few	TRBJ2-2	CASSYGQGVTGELFF	TGTGCCAGCAGTTACGGGCAGGGAGTCACCGGGGAGCTGTTTTTT
TRBV2	TRBD1	few	TRBJ2-7	CASSPNRGPYEQYF	TGTGCCAGCAGTCCCAACAGGGGACCCTACGAGCAGTACTTC
TRBV2	NA	few	TRBJ2-1	CASSDVVYNEQFF	TGTGCCAGCAGTGATGTGGTCTACAATGAGCAGTTCTTC
TRBV18	TRBD1	NA	TRBJ2-7	CASSPQGQLLYEQYF	TGTGCCAGCTCACCTCAGGGACAGCTACTATACGAGCAGTACTTC
TRBV29-1	TRBD1	NA	TRBJ1-1	CSVVGQGSTEAFF	TGCAGCGTTGTTGGACAGGGGAGCACTGAAGCTTTCTTT
TRBV12-3/TRBV12-4	TRBD2	few	TRBJ2-5	CASSLGGSLQETQYF	TGTGCCAGCAGTTTGGGCGGGAGCCTCCAAGAGACCCAGTACTTC
TRBV30	NA	NA	TRBJ2-7	CAWTAGTYEQYF	TGTGCCTGGACCGCAGGGACCTACGAGCAGTACTTC
TRBV28	NA	NA	TRBJ2-7	CASSLRDPSYEQYF	TGTGCCAGCAGCTTACGGGACCCTTCCTACGAGCAGTACTTC
TRBV19	TRBD1	few	TRBJ2-7	CASGQGANEQYF	TGTGCCAGCGGACAGGGCGCGAACGAGCAGTACTTC
TRBV12-3/TRBV12-4	NA	NA	TRBJ1-5	CASSFRGRNQPQHF	TGTGCCAGCAGTTTTCGGGGCAGGAATCAGCCCCAGCATTTT
TRBV6-2/TRBV6-3	NA	NA	TRBJ2-2	CASSRDPEFTGELFF	TGTGCCAGCAGTAGGGACCCTGAGTTCACCGGGGAGCTGTTTTTT
TRBV6-6	TRBD1	NA	TRBJ2-3	CASSYWDRYTDTQYF	TGTGCCAGCAGTTACTGGGACAGGTATACAGATACGCAGTATTTT
TRBV29-1	TRBD1	NA	TRBJ2-1	CSVGTGSNEQFF	TGCAGCGTTGGGACAGGGAGTAATGAGCAGTTCTTC
TRBV3-1	TRBD2	NA	TRBJ2-2	CASTDAGGGTGELFF	TGTGCCAGCACCGACGCGGGAGGTGGTACCGGGGAGCTGTTTTTT
TRBV7-6	TRBD2	NA	TRBJ2-1	CASSLRLALDSYNEQFF	TGTGCCAGCAGCCTTAGACTAGCGCTCGATTCCTACAATGAGCAGTTCTTC
TRBV11-1	NA	many	TRBJ2-7	CASSLAGHEQYF	TGTGCCAGCAGCTTAGCGGGCCACGAGCAGTACTTC
TRBV9	NA	NA	TRBJ2-5	CASSVSSLSETQYF	TGTGCCAGCAGCGTATCATCCCTTTCGGAGACCCAGTACTTC
TRBV4-3	TRBD2	NA	TRBJ2-3	CASSQTLLAGGPTDTQYF	TGCGCCAGCAGCCAAACCCTACTAGCGGGAGGACCCACAGATACGCAGTATTTT
TRBV10-2	NA	NA	TRBJ2-5	CASSSSGARETQYF	TGCGCCAGCAGTTCCTCAGGGGCGCGGGAGACCCAGTACTTC
TRBV7-9	NA	few	TRBJ1-4	CASSLDQGLNEKLFF	TGTGCCAGCAGCTTAGATCAGGGTCTAAATGAAAAACTGTTTTTT
TRBV7-9	TRBD1	few	TRBJ2-2	CASSPNRGWAGELFF	TGTGCCAGCAGCCCGAACAGGGGATGGGCCGGGGAGCTGTTTTTT
TRBV3-1	NA	few	TRBJ1-2	CASSHLSQGRDGHTF	TGTGCCAGCAGCCACCTATCACAGGGTAGAGATGGCCACACCTTC
TRBV5-1	NA	NA	TRBJ2-2	CASSSDINTGELFF	TGCGCCAGCAGCAGCGACATAAACACCGGGGAGCTGTTTTTT
TRBV6-2/TRBV6-3	NA	NA	TRBJ2-5	CASRTVGETQYF	TGTGCCAGCAGAACCGTGGGAGAGACCCAGTACTTC
TRBV4-1	NA	NA	TRBJ2-1	CASKSLAILNNEQFF	TGCGCCAGCAAATCCCTGGCAATTTTAAACAATGAGCAGTTCTTC
TRBV4-3	NA	few	TRBJ2-7	CASSQDHETSYEQYF	TGCGCCAGCAGCCAAGATCACGAGACCTCCTACGAGCAGTACTTC